This T cell receptor (beta chain) was sequenced for a study of tumor-infiltrating lymphocytes in primary liver carcinoma. Study-level information: Stage T1-T3 N0M0 tumors measured roughly 4.2 to 10 cm at most. Samples yielded about 3.5 to 7.5 million productive TCRbeta reads, similar across tissue types. Whole-study results and caveats: Only about 7.5-25% of top clones spanned all five tumor regions.

Regarding this clonotype: Its target is unknown. One junction end does not reproduce the germline sequence, and a read error may be involved.

Unsorted bulk tissue, 20-30 mg of it, served as the source for co-extraction of RNA and DNA. Total RNA (roughly 550 ng) served as template for TCR beta cDNA synthesis primed by a constant-region primer. Construction of TCR beta libraries relied on three successive nested multiplex PCR rounds employing slightly modified ARM-PCR. In TCRdb, the multiplex PCR reads were re-called with MiXCR into one record per CDR3 protein. Here the sample spans about 84,000 distinct CDR3 sequences, around 70% being singletons. The sequenced sample consisted of liver tumor tissue from sampling region 1. Subset: tumor region T1, superior pole. The TCR originated in a man aged 40-49 years with primary liver carcinoma and hepatitis B virus infection.

This CDR3 reads CASSLRDMHNYVYTF. Here the CDR3 DNA reads TGTGCCAGCAGTCTCCGGGACATGCATAACTATGTCTACACATTC. V gene TRBV12-3 or TRBV12-4 combines with J gene TRBJ1-2, with D possibly being TRBD1 (6 bases). This CDR3 is built from 15 residues.